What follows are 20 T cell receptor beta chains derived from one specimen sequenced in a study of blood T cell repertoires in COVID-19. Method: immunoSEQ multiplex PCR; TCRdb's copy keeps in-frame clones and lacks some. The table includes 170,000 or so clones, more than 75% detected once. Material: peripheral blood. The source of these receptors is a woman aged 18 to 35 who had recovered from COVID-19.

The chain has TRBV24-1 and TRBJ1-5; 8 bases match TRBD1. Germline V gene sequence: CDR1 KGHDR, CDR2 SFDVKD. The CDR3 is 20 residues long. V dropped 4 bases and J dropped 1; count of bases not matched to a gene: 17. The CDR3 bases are TGTGCCACCAGTGACGGGGTGGGACAGGCGGGATCCGGAAGCAATCAGCCCCAGCATTTT. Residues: CATSDGVGQAGSGSNQPQHF.

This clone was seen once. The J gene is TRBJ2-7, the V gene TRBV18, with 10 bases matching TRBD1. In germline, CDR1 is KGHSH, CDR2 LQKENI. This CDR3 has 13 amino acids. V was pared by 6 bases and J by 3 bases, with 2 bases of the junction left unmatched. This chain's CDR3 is CASSRTGGYEQYV. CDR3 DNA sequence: TGTGCCAGCTCCAGGACAGGGGGCTACGAGCAGTACGTC.

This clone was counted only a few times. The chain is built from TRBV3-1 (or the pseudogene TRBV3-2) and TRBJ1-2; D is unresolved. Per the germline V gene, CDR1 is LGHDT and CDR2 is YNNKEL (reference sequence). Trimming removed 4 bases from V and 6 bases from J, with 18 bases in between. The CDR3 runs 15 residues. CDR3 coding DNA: TGTGCCAGCAGCCCCTCCGCGGGGTATTCGGATGGCTACACCTTC. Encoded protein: CASSPSAGYSDGYTF.

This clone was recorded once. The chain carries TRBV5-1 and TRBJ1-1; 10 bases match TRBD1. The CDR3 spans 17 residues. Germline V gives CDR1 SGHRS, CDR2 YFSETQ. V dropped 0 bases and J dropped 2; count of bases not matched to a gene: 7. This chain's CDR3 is CASSLGLTGGGNTEAFF. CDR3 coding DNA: TGCGCCAGCAGCTTGGGGCTGACAGGGGGCGGCAACACTGAAGCTTTCTTT.

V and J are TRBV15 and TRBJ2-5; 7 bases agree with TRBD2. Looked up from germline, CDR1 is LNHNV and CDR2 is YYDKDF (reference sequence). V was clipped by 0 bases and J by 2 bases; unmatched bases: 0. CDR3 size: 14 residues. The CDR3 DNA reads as TGTGCCACCAGCAGAGAAGCGGGGCAAGAGACCCAGTACTTC. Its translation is CATSREAGQETQYF.

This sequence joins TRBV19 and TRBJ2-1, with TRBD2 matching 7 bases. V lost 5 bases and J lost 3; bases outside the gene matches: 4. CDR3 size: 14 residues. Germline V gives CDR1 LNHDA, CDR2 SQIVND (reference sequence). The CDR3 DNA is TGTGCCAGTAGTCCTGGACTAGTCTACAATGAGCAGTTCTTC. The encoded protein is CASSPGLVYNEQFF.

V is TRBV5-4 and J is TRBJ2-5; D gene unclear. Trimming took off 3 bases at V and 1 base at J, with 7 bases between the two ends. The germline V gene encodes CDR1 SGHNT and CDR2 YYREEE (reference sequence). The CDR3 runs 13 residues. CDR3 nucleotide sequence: TGTGCCAGCAGCTGGAGAGCCCAAGAGACCCAGTACTTC. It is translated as CASSWRAQETQYF.

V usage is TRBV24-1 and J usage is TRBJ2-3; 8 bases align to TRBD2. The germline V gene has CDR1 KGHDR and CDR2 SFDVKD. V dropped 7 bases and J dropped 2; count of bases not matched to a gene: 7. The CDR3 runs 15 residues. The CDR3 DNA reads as TGTGCCACCAGGGCTAGCGGGTGGTACACAGATACGCAGTATTTT. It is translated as CATRASGWYTDTQYF.

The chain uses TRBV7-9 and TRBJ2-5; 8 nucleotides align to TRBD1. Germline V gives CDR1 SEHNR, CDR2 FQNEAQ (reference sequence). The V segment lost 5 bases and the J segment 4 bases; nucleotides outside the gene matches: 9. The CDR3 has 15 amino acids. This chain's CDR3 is CASSPQAGGRETQYF. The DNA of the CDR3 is TGTGCCAGCAGCCCACAGGCAGGGGGCAGAGAGACCCAGTACTTC.

The CDR3 protein is CASSLIGDEQFF. As DNA, the CDR3 is TGTGCCAGCAGCTTGATCGGGGATGAGCAGTTCTTC. The J gene is TRBJ2-1, the V gene TRBV5-4; possible D gene TRBD2, 5 bases. This CDR3 spans 12 amino acids. V was cut by 1 base and J by 8 bases, with 7 bases left in between. CDR1 is SGHNT, CDR2 YYREEE, per germline (reference sequence). Supplemented by reference TRBV5-4 and TRBJ2-1, the full variable domain reads ETGVTQSPTHLIKTRGQQVTLRCSSQSGHNTVSWYQQALGQGPQFIFQYYREEENGRGNFPPRFSGLQFPNYSSELNVNALELDDSALYLCASSLIGDEQFFGPGTRLTVL.

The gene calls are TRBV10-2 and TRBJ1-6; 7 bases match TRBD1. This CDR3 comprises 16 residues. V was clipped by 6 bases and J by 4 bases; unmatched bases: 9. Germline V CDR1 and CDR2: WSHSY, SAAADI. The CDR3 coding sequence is TGCGCCAGCAGATTAATGCAGGGGGGTTATAATTCACCCCTCCACTTT. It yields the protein CASRLMQGGYNSPLHF.

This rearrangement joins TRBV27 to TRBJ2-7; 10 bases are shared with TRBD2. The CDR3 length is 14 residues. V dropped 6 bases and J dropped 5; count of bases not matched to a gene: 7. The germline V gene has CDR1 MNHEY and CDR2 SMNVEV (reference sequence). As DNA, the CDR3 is TGTGCCAGCAGGCTTAGCGGGGGGCTCGACGAGCAGTACTTC. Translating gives CASRLSGGLDEQYF.

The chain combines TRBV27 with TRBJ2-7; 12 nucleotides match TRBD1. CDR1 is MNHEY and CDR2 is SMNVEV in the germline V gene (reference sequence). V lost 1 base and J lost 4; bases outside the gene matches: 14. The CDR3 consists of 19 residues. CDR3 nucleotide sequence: TGTGCCAGCAGTTTATTGGTCTTCGGGCGGGACAGGGGGCAGTACGAGCAGTACTTC. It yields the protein CASSLLVFGRDRGQYEQYF.

The CDR3 here is CASSYGTSTSYEQYF. In DNA form, the CDR3 reads TGTGCCAGCAGTTACGGGACTAGCACCTCCTACGAGCAGTACTTC. V usage is TRBV6-5 and J usage is TRBJ2-7; 9 nucleotides align to TRBD2. Losses at the gene ends were 2 bases for V and 0 bases for J; bases not matched to a gene: 2. Germline CDR1 is MNHEY and CDR2 is SVGAGI. The CDR3 totals 15 residues.

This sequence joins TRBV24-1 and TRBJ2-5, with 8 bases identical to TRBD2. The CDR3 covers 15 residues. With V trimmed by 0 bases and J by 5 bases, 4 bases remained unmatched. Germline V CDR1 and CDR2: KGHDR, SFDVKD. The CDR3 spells CATSDLEGTRETQYF. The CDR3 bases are TGTGCCACCAGTGATTTGGAGGGGACTAGGGAGACCCAGTACTTC.

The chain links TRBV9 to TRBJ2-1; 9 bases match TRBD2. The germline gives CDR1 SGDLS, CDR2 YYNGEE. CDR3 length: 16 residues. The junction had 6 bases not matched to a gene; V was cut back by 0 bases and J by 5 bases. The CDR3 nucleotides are TGTGCCAGCAGCGTAGCGGGCGGGAGGGTTGACAATGAGCAGTTCTTC. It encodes CASSVAGGRVDNEQFF.

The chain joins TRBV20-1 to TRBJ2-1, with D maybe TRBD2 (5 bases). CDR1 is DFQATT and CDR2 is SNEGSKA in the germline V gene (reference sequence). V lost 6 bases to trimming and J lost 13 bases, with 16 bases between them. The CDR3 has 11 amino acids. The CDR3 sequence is CSAEDSDQQFF. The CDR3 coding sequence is TGCAGTGCAGAAGATAGCGATCAACAGTTCTTC.

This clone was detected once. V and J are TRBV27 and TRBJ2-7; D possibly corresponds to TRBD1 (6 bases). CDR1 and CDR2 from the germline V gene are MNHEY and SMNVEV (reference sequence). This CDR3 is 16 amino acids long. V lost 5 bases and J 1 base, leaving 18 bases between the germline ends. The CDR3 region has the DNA TGTGCCAGCAGTCCGTACCGCGACAGGCTATCCTACGAGCAGTACTTC. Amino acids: CASSPYRDRLSYEQYF.

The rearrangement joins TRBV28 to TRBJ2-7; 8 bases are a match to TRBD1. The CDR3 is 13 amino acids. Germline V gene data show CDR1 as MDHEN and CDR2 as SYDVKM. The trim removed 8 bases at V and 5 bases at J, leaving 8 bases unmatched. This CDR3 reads CASLRTGSHEQYV. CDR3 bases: TGTGCCAGCCTGAGGACAGGGAGCCACGAGCAGTACGTC.

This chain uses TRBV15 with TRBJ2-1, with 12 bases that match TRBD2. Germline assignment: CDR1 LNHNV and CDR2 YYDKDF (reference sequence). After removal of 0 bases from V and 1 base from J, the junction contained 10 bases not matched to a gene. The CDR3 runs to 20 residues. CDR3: CATSRDLLAGGGSSYNEQFF. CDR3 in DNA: TGTGCCACCAGCAGAGATCTACTAGCGGGAGGAGGTTCTTCCTACAATGAGCAGTTCTTC.